This TCR beta chain is drawn from a study of vaccination and CD4 T cells after COVID-19. Overall study context: Blood was drawn a median about 75 days post second dose, range 14 to 241.

V lost 3 bases to trimming and J lost 4 bases; unmatched junction nucleotides: 4. Germline lookup yields CDR1 ENHRY and CDR2 SYGVKD. This CDR3 region has 16 residues. Treatment: approximately nine-day PBMC culture with coronavirus spike peptide pools or control peptides (ViraFEST assay). Once obtained from cultured CD4+ T cells, the DNA was sequenced using the Oncomine TCR Beta short-read assay. One entry per CDR3 protein, called by TCRdb with MiXCR from the PCR reads. The profile shows about 14,000 distinct CDR3 sequences, about 77% of them singletons. As concerns this clonotype: Antigen specificity is unknown.

Sequenced material: CD4+ T cells from blood, cultured in vitro, taken after SARS-CoV-2 vaccination. This sequence originates from a human donor who received a COVID-19 vaccine. V and J are TRBV10-3 and TRBJ2-3, with 13 bases fitting TRBD2. The CDR3, as DNA: TGTGCCATCAGTGACGGGACTAGCGGGGACGCAGATACGCAGTATTTT. This encodes CAISDGTSGDADTQYF.